What follows describes a single TCR beta chain. This clonotype was picked up a small number of times. What this receptor recognizes is not known. Per-nucleotide qualities are absent, and no much larger clonotype sits a single base away. The sample is drawn from a study of CD8 T cells in ankylosing spondylitis (dated by TCRdb to 2016 to 2017). About the investigation overall: To find TCR variants linked to disease, the study profiled T cell receptor beta repertoires in ankylosing spondylitis patients and healthy donors. The full study cohort was made up of 25 ankylosing spondylitis patients and 108 healthy donors. Peripheral blood was sampled, and synovial fluid was also collected from ankylosing spondylitis patients.

At the junction V is shortened by 4 bases and J by 5 bases; bases outside the gene matches: 5. The CDR3 runs 14 residues from the cysteine to the phenylalanine. The kept DNA is CDR3 alone, 42 bases in frame from the first base. CDR1 and CDR2 are drawn from the germline V gene: MGHDK, SYGVNS. Results the study describes overall, beyond this receptor: In peripheral blood, the disease-linked clones were found at relatively low frequencies and had a CD8+ phenotype. Some TCR beta motif variants had previously been reported in synovial fluid and blood of reactive arthritis patients, which suggested common disease-initiation mechanisms. Blood from ankylosing spondylitis patients appeared to be characterized by a TCR beta motif composed of under ten highly homologous amino acid variants. The disease-linked clones were reported to be significantly enriched in matched synovial fluid samples from ankylosing spondylitis patients.

The sequencer listed for this sample is Illumina HiSeq 2500. Quantitative 5'-RACE with molecular barcodes was the method used to prepare the TCR beta libraries. The study's own analysis went as follows. A new computational method based on a probabilistic model of VDJ rearrangement was used to identify disease-linked TCR variants. The raw public reads went through TCRdb reprocessing: fastp at Q25, MiXCR clone calling, in-frame beta chains kept. Rows matching on CDR3 protein sequence are summarized as one entry with the most common DNA and genes. None of the V and J calls come from the authors' own analysis; TCRdb made them. This sample is represented by 250,000 to 400,000 distinct CDR3 sequences; about 9.9% of them were singletons. The ten top clones hold roughly 9.2% of the sample.

The TCR sequence derives from a female donor with ankylosing spondylitis or in good health (not recorded which). The material sequenced was blood, either unsorted or a sorted T cell fraction (not recorded which). Recombination joined TRBV25-1 with TRBJ2-5, with 9 bases aligning to TRBD1. The sequence in DNA is TGTGCCAGCAGTGCACAGGGGGCGTGGGAGACCCAGTACTTC. It translates as CASSAQGAWETQYF.